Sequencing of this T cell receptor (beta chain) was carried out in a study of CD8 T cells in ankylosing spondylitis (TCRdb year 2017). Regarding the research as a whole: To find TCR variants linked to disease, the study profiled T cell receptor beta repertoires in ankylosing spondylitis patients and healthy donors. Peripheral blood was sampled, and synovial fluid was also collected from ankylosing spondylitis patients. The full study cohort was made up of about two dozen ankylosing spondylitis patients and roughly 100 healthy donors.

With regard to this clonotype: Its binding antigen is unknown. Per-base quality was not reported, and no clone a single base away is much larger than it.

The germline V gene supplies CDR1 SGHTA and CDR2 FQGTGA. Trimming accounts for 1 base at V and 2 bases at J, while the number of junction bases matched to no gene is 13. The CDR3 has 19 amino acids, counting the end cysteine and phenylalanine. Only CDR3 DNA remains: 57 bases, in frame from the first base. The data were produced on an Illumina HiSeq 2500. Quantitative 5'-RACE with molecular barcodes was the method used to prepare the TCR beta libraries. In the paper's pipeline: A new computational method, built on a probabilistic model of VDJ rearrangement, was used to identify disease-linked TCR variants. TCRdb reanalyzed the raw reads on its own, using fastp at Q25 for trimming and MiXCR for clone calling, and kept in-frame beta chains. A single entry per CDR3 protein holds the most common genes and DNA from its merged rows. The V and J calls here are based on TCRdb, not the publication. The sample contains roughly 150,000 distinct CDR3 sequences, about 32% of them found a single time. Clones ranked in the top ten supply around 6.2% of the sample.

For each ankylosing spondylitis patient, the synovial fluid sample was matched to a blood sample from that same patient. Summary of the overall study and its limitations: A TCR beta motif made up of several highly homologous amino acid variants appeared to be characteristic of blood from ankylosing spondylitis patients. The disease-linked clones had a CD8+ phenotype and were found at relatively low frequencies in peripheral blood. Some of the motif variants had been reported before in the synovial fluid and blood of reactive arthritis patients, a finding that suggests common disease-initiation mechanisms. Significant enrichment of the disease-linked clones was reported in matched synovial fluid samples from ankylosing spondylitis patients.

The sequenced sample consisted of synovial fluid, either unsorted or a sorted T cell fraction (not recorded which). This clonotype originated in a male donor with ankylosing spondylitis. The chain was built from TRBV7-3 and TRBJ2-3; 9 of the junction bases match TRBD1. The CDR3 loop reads CASSLNPPGQGRNTDTQYF. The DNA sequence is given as TGTGCCAGCAGCTTAAACCCCCCTGGACAGGGGAGAAACACAGATACGCAGTATTTT.